Described below is a single T cell receptor (beta chain) sequence and its context. Its cognate antigen is unknown. PCR was performed using 60 Vbeta and 13 Jbeta primers. Some clones are missing from TCRdb's copy, which holds only in-frame ones; the method was immunoSEQ multiplex PCR. The sample table sets out around 65,000 clones. The data were taken from a study of cytomegalovirus exposure and HLA in healthy donors. General study findings and limits: Later analysis placed DRB1 highest and HLA-C lowest in TCR association rates, which differed by HLA locus.

Donors showed nominal health when sampled, although they likely had unrecorded immune exposures. CDR3 size: 14 residues. Germline CDR1 is GTSNPN and CDR2 is SVGIG (reference sequence). With V trimmed by 1 base and J by 7 bases, 7 bases remained unmatched. The specimen was PBMCs. The receptor was derived from a young man in good health and CMV-seropositive. The chain joins TRBV30 to TRBJ2-1; TRBD1 matches at 7 bases. CDR3 protein: CAWSGERGQNEQFF. The DNA of the CDR3 is TGTGCCTGGAGTGGGGAAAGGGGGCAGAATGAGCAGTTCTTC.